The sequence of this T cell receptor beta chain was determined in a study of CD8 T cells in Susac syndrome. Random hexamers were used to reverse transcribe an amount of roughly 0.5 to 1 ug RNA. The amplification used immunoSEQ multiplex PCR on TCR beta CDR3; it spanned 54 Vbeta and 13 Jbeta. TCRdb independently ran MiXCR on the immunoSEQ multiplex PCR reads; one entry per CDR3 protein. The table includes approximately 26,000 distinct CDR3 sequences, 94% detected once. The CD8+ and CD4+ T cells were negatively isolated, with the TEMRA cells enriched by FACS. Study-wide findings and caveats: An acknowledgment was made by the study that its TCR sequencing and HLA analysis involved relatively few individuals.

In regard to this clonotype: What it binds is unknown.

Sequences were obtained from CD8+ T cells from PBMCs. The TCR originated in a human donor in good health.

CDR3 in DNA: TGTGCCAGCAGCCCCCCTGGGACAGGAGGAACTGAAGCTTTCTTT. As protein: CASSPPGTGGTEAFF. The genes are TRBV7-9 and TRBJ1-1; 8 positions match TRBD1. V trimming: 5 bases; J trimming: 5 bases; junction bases outside the gene matches: 10. CDR3 length: 15 residues. From germline, CDR1 is SEHNR and CDR2 FQNEAQ (reference sequence). Drawing the rest from reference TRBV7-9 and TRBJ1-1, the complete variable domain is DTGVSQNPRHKITKRGQNVTFRCDPISEHNRLYWYRQTLGQGPEFLTYFQNEAQLEKSRLLSDRFSAERPKGSFSTLEIQRTEQGDSAMYLCASSPPGTGGTEAFFGQGTRLTVV.